This paragraph reports one T cell receptor beta chain. Its antigen is currently unknown. The data originate from a study of T cell responses to AZD1222 COVID-19 vaccine. V dropped 6 bases and J dropped 5; count of bases not matched to a gene: 5. Germline V gene lookup returns CDR1 LGHNA and CDR2 YNFKEQ. This CDR3 has 13 residues. Clones were sequenced by immunoSEQ multiplex PCR, and TCRdb holds only the in-frame ones, with some missing. The data hold tens of thousands of clones, with around four fifths observed a single time. Study-wide findings and caveats: Reports indicate that nearly half of spike-specific TCRs are directed at unmutated variant regions. White British people made up most donors, females outnumbered males, and clonal diversity was possibly underestimated. Of the AZD1222 recipients, only five to seven were seropositive at baseline.

This specimen consisted of peripheral blood, obtained 28 days after the second AZD1222 dose. This receptor was identified in an adult who received the AZD1222 COVID-19 vaccine. The chain uses TRBV4-2 and TRBJ2-5, with 8 bases that match TRBD1. DNA of the CDR3: TGTGCCAGCAGTTACAGGGGGGCGGAGACCCAGTACTTC. Amino acid sequence: CASSYRGAETQYF.